Following are 20 T cell receptor beta chains from one sample sequenced in a study of T cell responses to AZD1222 COVID-19 vaccine. The repertoire was sequenced with immunoSEQ multiplex PCR; TCRdb's copy has only in-frame clones and lacks some. The sample holds some 190,000 clones, roughly 94% seen once. The sample consisted of peripheral blood, taken 28 days after the second dose of the MenACWY control vaccine. Source of these receptors: an adult who received the MenACWY meningococcal vaccine as a control.

V usage is TRBV30 and J usage is TRBJ2-7, with a possible D match to TRBD1 (6 bases). Germline loops: CDR1 GTSNPN, CDR2 SVGIG (reference sequence). The CDR3 extends over 14 amino acids. Trimming stripped 4 bases from V and 1 base from J, with 14 bases between. CDR3 sequence reads: CAWTGTHDSYEQYF. The CDR3 region has the DNA TGTGCCTGGACCGGGACACACGATTCCTACGAGCAGTACTTC.

The chain has TRBV18 and TRBJ1-4; 9 positions agree with TRBD1. V dropped 6 bases and J dropped 8; count of bases not matched to a gene: 10. CDR3 size: 15 residues. Per germline, CDR1 KGHSH and CDR2 LQKENI. The CDR3 nucleotides read TGTGCCAGCTCCTCTAAGACAGGGGGGAACGAAAAACTGTTTTTT. Translating it yields CASSSKTGGNEKLFF.

This chain uses TRBV9 with TRBJ1-5; 8 bases map to TRBD1. After removal of 7 bases from V and 7 bases from J, the junction contained 7 bases not matched to a gene. The CDR3 totals 13 residues. CDR1 and CDR2 from the germline V gene are SGDLS and YYNGEE. This chain's CDR3 is CASGQGQGQPQHF. The CDR3 DNA sequence: TGTGCCAGCGGACAGGGCCAGGGACAGCCCCAGCATTTT.

The V and J genes are TRBV9 and TRBJ2-3, with D perhaps matching TRBD2 (6 bases). The CDR3 loop spans 15 amino acids. V lost 4 bases, J lost 2 bases, and 14 bases lay in between. CDR1 is SGDLS, CDR2 YYNGEE, per germline. Here the CDR3 DNA reads TGTGCCAGCAGCTCAGACGGGAGAACCACAGATACGCAGTATTTT. The encoded protein is CASSSDGRTTDTQYF.

The chain couples TRBV14 to TRBJ2-7, with D tentatively TRBD2 (5 bases). Germline values: CDR1 SGHDN, CDR2 FVKESK. The V gene lost 1 base and the J gene lost 6 bases, with 10 bases spanning the gap. This CDR3 spans 13 amino acids. CDR3 sequence: CASSQVIGGEQYF. The CDR3 nucleotides read TGTGCCAGCAGCCAAGTCATCGGAGGCGAGCAGTACTTC. Full variable domain (outside the CDR3, taken from reference TRBV14 and TRBJ2-7): EAGVTQFPSHSVIEKGQTVTLRCDPISGHDNLYWYRRVMGKEIKFLLHFVKESKQDESGMPNNRFLAERTGGTYSTLKVQPAELEDSGVYFCASSQVIGGEQYFGPGTRLTVT.

The chain is built from TRBV5-5 and TRBJ2-3; a possible D gene is TRBD2 (6 bases). The CDR3 has 16 amino acids. Germline-derived CDR1 and CDR2 are SGHKS and YYEKEE (reference sequence). The V end lost 4 bases, the J end lost 0 bases, and 15 bases lay between the germline ends. The CDR3 here is CASSALSGHSTDTQYF. The CDR3 DNA reads TGTGCCAGCAGCGCCCTTAGCGGCCATAGCACAGATACGCAGTATTTT.

This clone has only a few counts. V usage is TRBV9 and J usage is TRBJ1-3; no firm D call. With 4 bases removed from V and 0 bases from J, the gap between germline ends came to 17 bases. Germline V CDR1 and CDR2: SGDLS, YYNGEE. This CDR3 contains 17 residues. This chain's CDR3 is CASSPSPGFNSGNTIYF. CDR3 DNA: TGTGCCAGCAGCCCCAGCCCCGGGTTCAACTCTGGAAACACCATATATTTT.

CDR3 region: CASSVVLNTEAFF. As DNA, the CDR3 is TGTGCCAGCAGCGTAGTTCTGAACACTGAAGCTTTCTTT. V gene TRBV9 combines with J gene TRBJ1-1; unclear D gene. CDR3 length equals 13 residues. Trimming removed 0 bases from V and 0 bases from J, with 3 bases in between. CDR1 is SGDLS and CDR2 is YYNGEE in the germline V gene.

In its sample, this clone was seen once. The rearrangement uses TRBV2 and TRBJ2-1; possibly TRBD1 or TRBD2 for D (5 bases each). Trimming took 4 bases from V and 8 from J, leaving 6 bases between them. The germline V gene has CDR1 SNHLY and CDR2 FYNNEI. The length of the CDR3 is 11 residues. In nucleotides, the CDR3 is TGTGCCAGCAGTGGAGGGGATGAGCAGTTCTTC. This codes for CASSGGDEQFF.

The chain employs TRBV3-1 (or the pseudogene TRBV3-2) and TRBJ2-2, with TRBD2 matching 14 bases. This CDR3 spans 15 amino acids. Germline CDR1 LGHDT, CDR2 YNNKEL (reference sequence). V was pared by 6 bases and J by 6 bases, with 3 bases of the junction left unmatched. In DNA, the CDR3 is TGTGCCAGCAGACCGACTAGCGGGAGGGCCGGGGAGCTGTTTTTT. Translating gives CASRPTSGRAGELFF.

The chain couples TRBV4-1 to TRBJ1-4; D is perhaps TRBD1 (5 bases). The CDR3 has 14 amino acids. Germline lookup yields CDR1 MGHRA and CDR2 YSYEKL. V was trimmed by 0 bases and J by 12 bases, leaving 14 bases between them. In nucleotides, the CDR3 is TGCGCCAGCAGCCAAGATAGGGGCCGAGGAGAACTGTTTTTT. It yields the protein CASSQDRGRGELFF.

This clone appeared once. V gene TRBV18 combines with J gene TRBJ2-3; 8 positions agree with TRBD2. Germline values: CDR1 KGHSH, CDR2 LQKENI. CDR3 length equals 15 residues. V dropped 3 bases and J dropped 1; count of bases not matched to a gene: 3. The chain's CDR3 is CASSPPGGGTDTQYF. The CDR3 nucleotides read TGTGCCAGCTCACCCCCCGGGGGGGGCACAGATACGCAGTATTTT.

This clone was detected once. The CDR3 region is CASSVAPEGANEKLFF. DNA for the CDR3: TGTGCCAGCAGCGTAGCCCCCGAGGGGGCTAATGAAAAACTGTTTTTT. This sequence joins TRBV9 and TRBJ1-4; a possible D gene is TRBD1 (6 bases). The CDR3 contains 16 residues. Germline V gene lookup returns CDR1 SGDLS and CDR2 YYNGEE. V lost 0 bases to trimming and J lost 3 bases, with 12 bases between them.

The rearrangement links TRBV7-9 to TRBJ2-7; 8 bases are a match to TRBD1. Germline V gene lookup returns CDR1 SEHNR and CDR2 FQNEAQ (reference sequence). The CDR3 has 12 residues. With V trimmed by 4 bases and J by 6 bases, 2 bases remained unmatched. The CDR3 sequence is CASSSDRAEQYF. CDR3 bases: TGTGCCAGCAGCTCGGACAGGGCCGAGCAGTACTTC. Looking up the rest from reference TRBV7-9 and TRBJ2-7 gives the full variable domain: DTGVSQNPRHKITKRGQNVTFRCDPISEHNRLYWYRQTLGQGPEFLTYFQNEAQLEKSRLLSDRFSAERPKGSFSTLEIQRTEQGDSAMYLCASSSDRAEQYFGPGTRLTVT.

The V gene is TRBV9, the J gene TRBJ2-6; possibly TRBD2 for D (6 bases). Between the trimmed V and J ends, which lost 3 bases and 2 bases, there was a span of 12 bases. CDR3 length equals 16 residues. CDR1 is SGDLS and CDR2 is YYNGEE in the germline V gene. The CDR3 here is CASSGTTGAGANVLTF. The CDR3 nucleotides are TGTGCCAGCAGCGGTACCACGGGGGCTGGGGCCAACGTCCTGACTTTC.

The chain carries TRBV30 and TRBJ1-5; possible D gene TRBD1, 6 bases. This CDR3 comprises 13 residues. The germline V and J ends were trimmed by 2 bases and 8 bases, with 13 bases remaining between them. CDR1 and CDR2 (germline): GTSNPN, SVGIG (reference sequence). The CDR3 sequence is CAWSPGVGKPQHF. CDR3 bases: TGTGCCTGGAGTCCAGGGGTCGGGAAGCCCCAGCATTTT.

The chain combines TRBV3-1 (or the pseudogene TRBV3-2) with TRBJ2-1, with TRBD2 matching over 12 bases. V lost 4 bases to trimming and J lost 5 bases; unmatched junction nucleotides: 6. The germline V gene encodes CDR1 LGHDT and CDR2 YNNKEL (reference sequence). The CDR3 is 16 amino acids. DNA of the CDR3: TGTGCCAGCAGCCCTCCGGGACTAGCGGGTAACAATGAGCAGTTCTTC. Translated: CASSPPGLAGNNEQFF.

The chain recombines TRBV6-1 with TRBJ2-4; 9 nucleotides match TRBD1. The germline gives CDR1 MNHNS, CDR2 SASEGT. This CDR3 region has 16 residues. V was pared by 1 base and J by 1 base, with 2 bases of the junction left unmatched. CDR3 in amino acids: CASSEVGTGAKNIQYF. CDR3 nucleotides: TGTGCCAGCAGTGAAGTGGGGACAGGGGCCAAAAACATTCAGTACTTC.

The chain is built from TRBV4-2 and TRBJ2-7; 7 bases fit TRBD2. V lost 3 bases to trimming and J lost 1 base; unmatched junction nucleotides: 9. Germline CDR1 LGHNA, CDR2 YNFKEQ. CDR3 length: 16 residues. The CDR3 spells CASSQYSGGGSYEQYF. In DNA, the CDR3 is TGTGCCAGCAGCCAGTACTCCGGGGGAGGGTCCTACGAGCAGTACTTC.

The chain combines TRBV5-6 with TRBJ2-7; D is uncertain. The V gene's germline CDR1 is SGHDT and CDR2 YYEEEE. The CDR3 runs to 13 residues. Here the CDR3 DNA reads TGTGCACCACAAACGACAAATTCCTACGAGCAGTACTTC. Its translation: CAPQTTNSYEQYF.